Listed below are T cell receptor beta chains from one sample, sequenced in a study of shared T cell receptors in the human thymus. Sequenced by immunoSEQ multiplex PCR; TCRdb stores in-frame clones only, minus some. The sample holds roughly 710,000 clones, over 75% seen once. In addition, the sample was reused for a study of human thymus T cells.

Source material: thymocytes. Source of these receptors: a girl under three years old with a congenital heart defect. Both conserved end residues are part of each CDR3. D genes are given only for firm matches. Size values are once, few and many counts, or a class for expanded clones, and some rows have none.

clone_size,j_call,d_call,v_call,cdr3_nt,cdr3_aa
-,TRBJ1-3,TRBD1,TRBV28,TGTGCCAGCAGTTCCCACCCCAGGGGGCGCGATGCGTTAACTGGAAACACCATATATTTT,CASSSHPRGRDALTGNTIYF
-,TRBJ2-3,-,TRBV11-3,TGTGCCAGCAGCGATTCGGACAGTACAGATACGCAGTATTTT,CASSDSDSTDTQYF
-,TRBJ1-1,-,TRBV20-1,TGCAGTCAGGAAAAGGGGACTGAAGCTTTCTTT,CSQEKGTEAFF
-,TRBJ2-7,TRBD1,TRBV4-2,TGTGCCAGCAGCCAAGTGGGACAGCCCTACGAGCAGTACTTC,CASSQVGQPYEQYF
-,TRBJ1-1,TRBD1,TRBV18,TGTGCCAGCTCACCCTCCGGGACAGAGAACACTGAAGCTTTCTTT,CASSPSGTENTEAFF
-,TRBJ2-5,TRBD2,TRBV6-5,TGTGCCAGCCACGGACTAGCGGGGGGAAAGACCCAGTACTTC,CASHGLAGGKTQYF
-,TRBJ2-1,TRBD1,TRBV19,TGTGCCAGTAGTAGCGGAAGACAGGGCTGTATTGAGCAGTTCTTC,CASSSGRQGCIEQFF
-,TRBJ1-2,TRBD1,TRBV29-1,TGCAGCGTTGGGGACAGGGGCCCCTATGGCTACACCTTC,CSVGDRGPYGYTF
-,TRBJ2-7,-,TRBV2,TGTGCCAGCAGTGTAACTCCGTACAGGATCTCCTACGAGCAGTACTTC,CASSVTPYRISYEQYF
few,TRBJ2-3,TRBD2,TRBV27,TGTGCCAGCAGACTAGGCCCAACTAGCGGGGGGGGAGATACGCAGTATTTT,CASRLGPTSGGGDTQYF
-,TRBJ2-1,-,TRBV5-1,TGCGCCAGCAGGATGGCCGCCTGGGAGCAGTTCTTC,CASRMAAWEQFF
few,TRBJ2-1,-,TRBV6-1,TGTGCCAGCAGACTTTTAGTAGAAGTCTACAATGAGCAGTTCTTC,CASRLLVEVYNEQFF
-,TRBJ1-6,-,TRBV10-3,TGTGCCATCAGTGAAATCCCAGGGCCCAATTCACCCCTCCACTTT,CAISEIPGPNSPLHF
-,TRBJ2-2,-,TRBV10-3,TGTGCCATCAGAACTAGCCGGGACACCGGGGAGCTGTTTTTT,CAIRTSRDTGELFF
-,TRBJ1-6,-,TRBV9,TGTGCCAGCAGTCAACCTGGTAGGGGGAAGTCACCCCTCCACTTT,CASSQPGRGKSPLHF
-,TRBJ1-6,-,TRBV7-2,TGTGCCAGCAGCCTTACAAGGACACATTCACCCCTCCACTTT,CASSLTRTHSPLHF
-,TRBJ2-3,-,TRBV7-6,TGTGCCAGCAGCCCCATGAGGGCCGGGCCAGATACGCAGTATTTT,CASSPMRAGPDTQYF
-,TRBJ1-2,-,TRBV29-1,TGCAGCGTTGAAATAGAATCAGGCTACACCTTC,CSVEIESGYTF
-,TRBJ1-5,-,TRBV5-1,TGCGCCAGCAGCTCAGGACAGCTAGATCAGCCCCAGCATTTT,CASSSGQLDQPQHF
once,TRBJ2-1,TRBD2,TRBV27,TGTGCCAGCAGTTTATTCGGGGGGGCCGATGAGCAGTTCTTC,CASSLFGGADEQFF
-,TRBJ2-1,TRBD2,TRBV4-2,TGTGCCAGCACCAAAGGAGGACTAGCGGCTTTTTTTGGTGAGCAGTTCTTC,CASTKGGLAAFFGEQFF
-,TRBJ1-1,-,TRBV27,TGTGCCAGCAGTTCAGGGCAGGGTTACACTGAAGCTTTCTTT,CASSSGQGYTEAFF
-,TRBJ1-2,-,TRBV18,TGTGCCAGCTCACCCGCGCCCCGGGAGGGCTACACCTTC,CASSPAPREGYTF
-,TRBJ1-1,TRBD1,TRBV5-1,TGCGCCAGCACTCTTCGGACAGGTGAAGCTTTCTTT,CASTLRTGEAFF
-,TRBJ1-5,-,TRBV6-1,TGTGCCAGCAGTGAAGCGAGGGTCTATAGCAATCAGCCCCAGCATTTT,CASSEARVYSNQPQHF
-,TRBJ1-1,TRBD1,TRBV6-5,TGTGCCAGCAGAATCCGGGACAGGGGAACTGAAGCTTTCTTT,CASRIRDRGTEAFF
-,TRBJ1-1,-,TRBV7-9,TGTGCCAGCAGCCCAACCAGGCTGAACACTGAAGCTTTCTTT,CASSPTRLNTEAFF
-,TRBJ2-5,TRBD2,TRBV28,TGTGCCAGCAGTTTATCCCATAGCGGGGGGAGCAACCAAGAGACCCAGTACTTC,CASSLSHSGGSNQETQYF
-,TRBJ1-2,-,TRBV7-9,TGTGCCAGCAGCTTAGCCCTTCGGAGCTATGGCTACACCTTC,CASSLALRSYGYTF
-,TRBJ1-1,-,TRBV7-2,TGTGCCAGCAGCTTGGGCTGGGCTACTGAAGCTTTCTTT,CASSLGWATEAFF
-,TRBJ1-1,-,TRBV2,TGTGCCAGGTACCGGAGGTGGGAAACTGAAGCTTTCTTT,CARYRRWETEAFF
-,TRBJ1-2,-,TRBV27,TGTGCCAGCAGTTTAGGGCAGGGATGGGACTATGGCTACACCTTC,CASSLGQGWDYGYTF
few,TRBJ2-7,-,TRBV4-1,TGCGCCAGCAGCCCCACTCTAATCATCACGCGGAATTACGAGCAGTACTTC,CASSPTLIITRNYEQYF
-,TRBJ1-5,TRBD1,TRBV2,TGTGCCAGCAGAGGGACAGGCAATCAGCCCCAGCATTTT,CASRGTGNQPQHF
-,TRBJ1-1,-,TRBV5-1,TGCGCCAGCAGCTTAGACAGAAACACTGAAGCTTTCTTT,CASSLDRNTEAFF
-,TRBJ2-7,-,TRBV27,TGTGCCAGCAGATGCTCTGTGGGGGCCCACGAGCAGTACTTC,CASRCSVGAHEQYF
once,TRBJ2-2,TRBD1,TRBV10-2,TGCGCCATTCTCGGGACAGGGTCGAACACCGGGGAGCTGTTTTTT,CAILGTGSNTGELFF
-,TRBJ1-1,TRBD1,TRBV5-6,TGTGCCAGCAGCCAAGGACGACAGGGGCAGAACACTGAAGCTTTCTTT,CASSQGRQGQNTEAFF
-,TRBJ1-1,-,TRBV6-1,TGTGCCAGCAGTGAAGAATGGGCGGGGGGTCGGTGGGACACTGAAGCTTTCTTT,CASSEEWAGGRWDTEAFF
-,TRBJ2-7,TRBD2,TRBV5-1,TGCGCCAGCAGCTTGCGGCGGGGGGCCGGCTACGAGCAGTACTTC,CASSLRRGAGYEQYF
-,TRBJ2-7,-,TRBV14,TGTGCCAGCAGCCAAGGTCTGCGGGCGAGCGCCGGCCACTACGAGCAGTACTTC,CASSQGLRASAGHYEQYF
-,TRBJ2-7,-,TRBV2,TGTGCCAGCAGTGAAGCCTTTCGGGGGGCCGAGCAGTACTTC,CASSEAFRGAEQYF
-,TRBJ2-7,TRBD1,TRBV7-2,TGTGCCAGCAGCCCCTGGGGACAGGGGCTTTCCTACGAGCAGTACTTC,CASSPWGQGLSYEQYF
-,TRBJ2-7,TRBD1,TRBV11-2,TGTGCCAGCAGCGGAATCACAGGGGCGCAAGCCTACGAGCAGTACTTC,CASSGITGAQAYEQYF